The T cell receptor beta chain under discussion was sequenced for a study of T-cell reconstitution after alpha-beta-depleted transplantation in children. Study outcomes and limitations: After one year, T-cell counts and TCRbeta diversity mostly came from new T cells.

Germline CDR1 is SGHDN and CDR2 is FVKESK. V dropped 1 base and J dropped 1 base, with 9 bases sitting between them. The CDR3 runs 15 residues. Unique molecular identifiers were used to barcode this TCRbeta library. TCRdb reprocessed the PCR reads with MiXCR, giving one entry per CDR3 protein. The sample records about a million distinct CDR3 sequences, about 30% being singletons. There are a few counts of this clonotype. Antigen unknown. The chain recombines TRBV14 with TRBJ2-3; TRBD2 is a possible D gene (6 bases). The source material was PBMCs, mostly from graft donor cells, sampled 360 days after TCRalphabeta/CD19-depleted stem cell transplant. The receptor was derived from a boy under three years old who had a stem cell transplant for SCID, so the T cells may come from the graft donor. This chain's CDR3 is CASSQGTTRTDTQYF. The DNA for the CDR3 is TGTGCCAGCAGCCAAGGGACTACCCGCACAGATACGCAGTATTTT. The full variable domain, rest sourced from reference TRBV14 and TRBJ2-3, is EAGVTQFPSHSVIEKGQTVTLRCDPISGHDNLYWYRRVMGKEIKFLLHFVKESKQDESGMPNNRFLAERTGGTYSTLKVQPAELEDSGVYFCASSQGTTRTDTQYFGPGTRLTVL.